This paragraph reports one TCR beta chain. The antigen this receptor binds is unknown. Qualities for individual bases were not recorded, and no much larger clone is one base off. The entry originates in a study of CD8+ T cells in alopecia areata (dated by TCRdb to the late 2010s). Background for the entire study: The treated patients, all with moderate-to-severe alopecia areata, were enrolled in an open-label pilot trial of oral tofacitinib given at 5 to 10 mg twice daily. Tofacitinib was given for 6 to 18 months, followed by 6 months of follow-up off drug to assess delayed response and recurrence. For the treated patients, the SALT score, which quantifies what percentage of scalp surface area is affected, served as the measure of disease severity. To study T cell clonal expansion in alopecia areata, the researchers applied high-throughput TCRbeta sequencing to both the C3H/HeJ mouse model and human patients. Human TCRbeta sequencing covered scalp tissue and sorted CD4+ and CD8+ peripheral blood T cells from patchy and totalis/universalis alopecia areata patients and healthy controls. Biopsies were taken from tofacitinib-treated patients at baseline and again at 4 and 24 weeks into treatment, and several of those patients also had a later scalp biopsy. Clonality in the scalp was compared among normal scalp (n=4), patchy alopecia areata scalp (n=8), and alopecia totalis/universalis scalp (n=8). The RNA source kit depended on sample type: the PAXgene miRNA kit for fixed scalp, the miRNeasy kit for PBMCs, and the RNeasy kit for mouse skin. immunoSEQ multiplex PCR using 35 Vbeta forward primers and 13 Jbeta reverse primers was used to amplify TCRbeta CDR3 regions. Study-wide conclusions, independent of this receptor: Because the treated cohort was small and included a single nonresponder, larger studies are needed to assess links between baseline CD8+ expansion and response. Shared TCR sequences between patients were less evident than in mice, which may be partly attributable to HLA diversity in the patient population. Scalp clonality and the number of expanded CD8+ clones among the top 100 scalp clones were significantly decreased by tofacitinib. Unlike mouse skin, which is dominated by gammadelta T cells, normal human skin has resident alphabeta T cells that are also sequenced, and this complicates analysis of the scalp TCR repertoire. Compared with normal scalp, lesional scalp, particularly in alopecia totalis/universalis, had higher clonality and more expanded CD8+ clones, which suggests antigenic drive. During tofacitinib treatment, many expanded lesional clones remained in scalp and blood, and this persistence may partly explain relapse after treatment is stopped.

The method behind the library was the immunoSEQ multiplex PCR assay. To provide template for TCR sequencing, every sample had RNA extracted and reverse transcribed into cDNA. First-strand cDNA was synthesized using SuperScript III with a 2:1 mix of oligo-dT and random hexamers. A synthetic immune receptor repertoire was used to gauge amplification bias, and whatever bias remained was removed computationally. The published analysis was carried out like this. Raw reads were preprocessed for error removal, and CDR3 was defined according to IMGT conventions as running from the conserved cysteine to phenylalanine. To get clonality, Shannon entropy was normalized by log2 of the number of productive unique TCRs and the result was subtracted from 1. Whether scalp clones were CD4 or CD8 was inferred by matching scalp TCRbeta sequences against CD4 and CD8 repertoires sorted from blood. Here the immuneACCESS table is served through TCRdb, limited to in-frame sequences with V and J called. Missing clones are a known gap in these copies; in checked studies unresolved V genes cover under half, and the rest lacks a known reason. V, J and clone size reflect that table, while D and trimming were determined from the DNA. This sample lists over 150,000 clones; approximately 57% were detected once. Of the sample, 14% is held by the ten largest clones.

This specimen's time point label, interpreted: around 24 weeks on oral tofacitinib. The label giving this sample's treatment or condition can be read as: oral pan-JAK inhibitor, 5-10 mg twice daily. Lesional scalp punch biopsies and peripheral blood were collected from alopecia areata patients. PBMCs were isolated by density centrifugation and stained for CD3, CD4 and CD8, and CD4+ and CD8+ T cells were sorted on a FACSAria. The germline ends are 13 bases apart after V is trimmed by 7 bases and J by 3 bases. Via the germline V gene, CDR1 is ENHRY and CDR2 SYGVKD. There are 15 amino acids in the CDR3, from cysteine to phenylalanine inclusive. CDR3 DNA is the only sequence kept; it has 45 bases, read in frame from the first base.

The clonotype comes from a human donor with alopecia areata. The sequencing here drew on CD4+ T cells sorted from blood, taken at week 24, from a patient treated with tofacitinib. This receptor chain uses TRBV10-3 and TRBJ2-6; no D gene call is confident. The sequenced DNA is TGTGCCATCACTCCAACCCTCCTTGGGGCCAACGTCCTGACTTTC. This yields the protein CAITPTLLGANVLTF.